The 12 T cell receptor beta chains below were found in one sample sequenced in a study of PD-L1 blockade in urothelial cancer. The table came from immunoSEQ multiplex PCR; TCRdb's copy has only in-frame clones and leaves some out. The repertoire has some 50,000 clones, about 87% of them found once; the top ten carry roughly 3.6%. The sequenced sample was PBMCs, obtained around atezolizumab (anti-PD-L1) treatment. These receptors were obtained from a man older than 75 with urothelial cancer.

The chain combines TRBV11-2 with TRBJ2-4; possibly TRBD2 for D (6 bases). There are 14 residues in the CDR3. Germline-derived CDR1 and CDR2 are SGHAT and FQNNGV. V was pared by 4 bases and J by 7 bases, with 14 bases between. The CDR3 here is CASSSGLTRNIQYF. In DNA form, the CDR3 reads TGTGCCAGCAGCTCGGGACTTACCCGGAACATTCAGTACTTC.

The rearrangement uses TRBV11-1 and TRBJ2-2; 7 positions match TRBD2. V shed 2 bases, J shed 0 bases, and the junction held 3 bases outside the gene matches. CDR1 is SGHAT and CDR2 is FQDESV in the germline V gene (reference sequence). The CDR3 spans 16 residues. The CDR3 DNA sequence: TGTGCCAGCAGCTTACAGGCGGGGGCGAACACCGGGGAGCTGTTTTTT. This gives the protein CASSLQAGANTGELFF.

This chain's CDR3 is CASSPGYDTIYF. CDR3 sequence (DNA): TGCGCCAGCAGCCCAGGGTATGACACCATATATTTT. The gene calls are TRBV5-1 and TRBJ1-3; possible D gene TRBD1, 5 bases. CDR1 is SGHRS, CDR2 YFSETQ, per germline. The length of the CDR3 is 12 residues. V was trimmed by 4 bases and J by 8 bases, leaving 10 bases between them.

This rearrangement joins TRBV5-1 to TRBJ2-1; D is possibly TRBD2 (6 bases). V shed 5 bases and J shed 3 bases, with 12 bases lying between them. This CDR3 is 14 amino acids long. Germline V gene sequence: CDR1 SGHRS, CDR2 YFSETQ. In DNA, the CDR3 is TGCGCCAGCAGGGGGACTGCGATCTACAATGAGCAGTTCTTC. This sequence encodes CASRGTAIYNEQFF.

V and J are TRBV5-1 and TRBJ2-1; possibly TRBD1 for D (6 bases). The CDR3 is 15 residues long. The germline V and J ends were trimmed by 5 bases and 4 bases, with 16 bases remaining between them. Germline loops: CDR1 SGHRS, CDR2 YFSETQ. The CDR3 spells CASRTGVAGYNEQFF. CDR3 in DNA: TGCGCCAGCAGGACAGGAGTGGCAGGATACAATGAGCAGTTCTTC. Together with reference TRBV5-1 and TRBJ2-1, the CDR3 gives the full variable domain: KAGVTQTPRYLIKTRGQQVTLSCSPISGHRSVSWYQQTPGQGLQFLFEYFSETQRNKGNFPGRFSGRQFSNSRSEMNVSTLELGDSALYLCASRTGVAGYNEQFFGPGTRLTVL.

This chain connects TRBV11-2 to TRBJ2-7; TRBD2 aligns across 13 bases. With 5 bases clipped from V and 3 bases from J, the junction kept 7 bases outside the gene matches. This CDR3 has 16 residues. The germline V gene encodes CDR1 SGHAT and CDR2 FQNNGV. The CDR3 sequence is CASSTRLAGGHYEQYF. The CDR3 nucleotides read TGTGCCAGCAGCACCCGACTAGCGGGAGGTCACTACGAGCAGTACTTC.

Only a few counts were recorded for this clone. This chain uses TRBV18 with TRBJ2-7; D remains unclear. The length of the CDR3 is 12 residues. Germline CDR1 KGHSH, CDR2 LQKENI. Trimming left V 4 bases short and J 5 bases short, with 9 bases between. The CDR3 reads CASSHSSHEQYF. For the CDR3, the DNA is TGTGCCAGCTCACACTCTTCTCACGAGCAGTACTTC.

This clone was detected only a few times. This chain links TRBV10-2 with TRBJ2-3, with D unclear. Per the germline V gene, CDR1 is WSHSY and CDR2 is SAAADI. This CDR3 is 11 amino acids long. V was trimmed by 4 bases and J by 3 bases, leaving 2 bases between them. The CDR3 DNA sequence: TGCGCCAGCAGTGCTACAGATACGCAGTATTTT. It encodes CASSATDTQYF.

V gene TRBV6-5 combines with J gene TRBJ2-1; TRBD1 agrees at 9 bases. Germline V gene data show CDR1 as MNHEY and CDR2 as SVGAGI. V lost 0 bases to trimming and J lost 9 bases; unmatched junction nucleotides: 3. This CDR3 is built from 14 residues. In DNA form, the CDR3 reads TGTGCCAGCAGTTACTCGGGGACAGGGCCTGAGCAGTTCTTC. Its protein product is CASSYSGTGPEQFF.

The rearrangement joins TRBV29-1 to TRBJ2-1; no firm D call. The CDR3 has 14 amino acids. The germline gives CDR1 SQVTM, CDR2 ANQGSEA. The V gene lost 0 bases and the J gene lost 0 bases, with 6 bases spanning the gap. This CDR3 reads CSVEDSSSYNEQFF. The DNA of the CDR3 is TGCAGCGTTGAAGATTCCAGCTCCTACAATGAGCAGTTCTTC.

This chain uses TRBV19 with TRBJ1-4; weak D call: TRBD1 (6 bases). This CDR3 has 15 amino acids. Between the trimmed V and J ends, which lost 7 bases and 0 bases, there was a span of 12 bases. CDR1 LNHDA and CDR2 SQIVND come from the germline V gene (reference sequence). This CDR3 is CASTPTGSTNEKLFF. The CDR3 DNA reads TGTGCCAGTACCCCGACAGGCTCAACTAATGAAAAACTGTTTTTT.

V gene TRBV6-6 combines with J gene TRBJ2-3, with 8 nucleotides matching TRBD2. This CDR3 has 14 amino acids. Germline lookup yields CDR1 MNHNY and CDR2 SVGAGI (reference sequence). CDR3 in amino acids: CATRGAGVTYTQYF. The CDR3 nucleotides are TGTGCGACGCGGGGGGCGGGGGTGACGTATACGCAGTATTTT.